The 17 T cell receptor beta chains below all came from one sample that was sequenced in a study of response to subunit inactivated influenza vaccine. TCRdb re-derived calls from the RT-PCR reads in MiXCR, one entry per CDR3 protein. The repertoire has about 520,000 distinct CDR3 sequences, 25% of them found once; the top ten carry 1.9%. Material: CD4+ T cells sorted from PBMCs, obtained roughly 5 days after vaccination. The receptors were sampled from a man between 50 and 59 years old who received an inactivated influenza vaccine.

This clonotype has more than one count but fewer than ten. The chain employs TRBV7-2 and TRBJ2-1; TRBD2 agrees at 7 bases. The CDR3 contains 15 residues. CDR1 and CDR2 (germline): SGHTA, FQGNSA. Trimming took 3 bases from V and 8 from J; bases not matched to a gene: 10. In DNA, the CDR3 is TGTGCCAGCAGCTTGTCTAGCGGTCCCGGCTATGAGCAGTTCTTC. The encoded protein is CASSLSSGPGYEQFF. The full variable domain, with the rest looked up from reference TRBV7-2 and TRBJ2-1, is GAGVSQSPSNKVTEKGKDVELRCDPISGHTALYWYRQSLGQGLEFLIYFQGNSAPDKSGLPSDRFSAERTGGSVSTLTIQRTQQEDSAVYLCASSLSSGPGYEQFFGPGTRLTVL.

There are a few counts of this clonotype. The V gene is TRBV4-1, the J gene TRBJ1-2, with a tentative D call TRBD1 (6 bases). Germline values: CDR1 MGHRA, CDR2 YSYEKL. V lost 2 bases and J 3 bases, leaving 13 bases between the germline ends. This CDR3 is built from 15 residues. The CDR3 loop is CASSQWPGEDYGYTF. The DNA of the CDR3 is TGCGCCAGCAGCCAATGGCCAGGGGAAGACTATGGCTACACCTTC.

CDR3 in DNA: TGCGCCAGCACCATAAGCGGGACCTACAATGAGCAGTTCTTC. Residues: CASTISGTYNEQFF. The chain couples TRBV5-1 to TRBJ2-1, with 7 nucleotides matching TRBD2. Unmatched junction bases numbered 5, after V lost 6 bases and J lost 2 bases. The CDR3 runs 14 residues. Germline V gene lookup returns CDR1 SGHRS and CDR2 YFSETQ.

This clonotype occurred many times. CDR3 in DNA: TGCAGTGCTAGTTCGACTAGCGGGAATACAGATACGCAGTATTTT. This codes for CSASSTSGNTDTQYF. This chain uses TRBV20-1 with TRBJ2-3; 11 bases match TRBD2. V lost 3 bases to trimming and J lost 3 bases; unmatched junction nucleotides: 5. Germline V gene sequence: CDR1 DFQATT, CDR2 SNEGSKA (reference sequence). The CDR3 runs to 15 residues.

CDR3 coding DNA: TGCGCCAGCAGCCAAGATCCAGCGGGGGGGTTAGAGACCCAGTACTTC. Residues: CASSQDPAGGLETQYF. The chain has TRBV4-3 and TRBJ2-5, with 10 bases identical to TRBD2. CDR3 length: 16 residues. Losses at the gene ends were 0 bases for V and 4 bases for J; bases not matched to a gene: 5. CDR1 is LGHNA, CDR2 YSLEER, per germline.

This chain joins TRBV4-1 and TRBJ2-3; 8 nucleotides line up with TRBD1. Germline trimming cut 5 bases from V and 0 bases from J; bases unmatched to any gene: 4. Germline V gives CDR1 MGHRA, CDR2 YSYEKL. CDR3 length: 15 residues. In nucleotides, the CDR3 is TGCGCCAGCAGCTCCCGGGACAGGAGCACAGATACGCAGTATTTT. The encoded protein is CASSSRDRSTDTQYF.

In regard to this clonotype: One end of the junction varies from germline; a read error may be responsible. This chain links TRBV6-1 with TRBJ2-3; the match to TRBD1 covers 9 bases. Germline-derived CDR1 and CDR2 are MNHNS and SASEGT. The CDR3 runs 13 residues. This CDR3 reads CASTHSLRDREDF. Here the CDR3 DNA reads TGTGCCAGCACTCACAGCCTCCGGGACAGGGAGGATTTT.

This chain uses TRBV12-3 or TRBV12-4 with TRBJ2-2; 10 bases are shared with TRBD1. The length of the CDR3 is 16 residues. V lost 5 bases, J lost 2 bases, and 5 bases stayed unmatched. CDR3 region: CASSEDRGDNTGELFF. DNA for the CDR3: TGTGCCAGCAGTGAGGACAGGGGGGATAACACCGGGGAGCTGTTTTTT.

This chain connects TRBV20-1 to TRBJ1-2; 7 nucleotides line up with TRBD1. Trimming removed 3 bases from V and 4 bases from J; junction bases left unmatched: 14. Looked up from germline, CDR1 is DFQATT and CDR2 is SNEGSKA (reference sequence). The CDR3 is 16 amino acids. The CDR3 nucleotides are TGCAGTGCTAGCACTTCTAACAGGGGTTATAGCTATGGCTACACCTTC. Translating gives CSASTSNRGYSYGYTF.

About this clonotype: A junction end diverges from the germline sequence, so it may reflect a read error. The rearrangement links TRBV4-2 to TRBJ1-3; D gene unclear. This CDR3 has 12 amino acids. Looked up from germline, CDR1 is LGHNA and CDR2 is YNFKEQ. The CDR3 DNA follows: TGTGCCAGCAGCCAGCGTGGAGACACCATATATTTT. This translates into CASSQRGDTIYF.

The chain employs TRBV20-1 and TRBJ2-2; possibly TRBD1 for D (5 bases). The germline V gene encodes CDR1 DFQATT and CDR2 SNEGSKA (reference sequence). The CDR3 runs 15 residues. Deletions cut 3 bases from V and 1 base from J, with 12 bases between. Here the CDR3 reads CSASEVTVNTGELFF. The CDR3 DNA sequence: TGCAGTGCTAGTGAGGTGACAGTGAACACCGGGGAGCTGTTTTTT.

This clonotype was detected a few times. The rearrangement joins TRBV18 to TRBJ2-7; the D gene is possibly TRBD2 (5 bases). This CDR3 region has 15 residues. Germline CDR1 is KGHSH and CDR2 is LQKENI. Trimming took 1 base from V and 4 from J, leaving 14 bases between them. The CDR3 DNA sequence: TGTGCCAGCTCACCACTCGCCAGGACTGGTTACGAGCAGTACTTC. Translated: CASSPLARTGYEQYF.

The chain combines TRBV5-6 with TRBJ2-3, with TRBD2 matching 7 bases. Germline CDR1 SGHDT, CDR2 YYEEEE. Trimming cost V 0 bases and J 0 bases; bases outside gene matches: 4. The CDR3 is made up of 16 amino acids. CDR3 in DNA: TGTGCCAGCAGCTTGGCCGGCGGGGGTAGCACAGATACGCAGTATTTT. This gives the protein CASSLAGGGSTDTQYF.

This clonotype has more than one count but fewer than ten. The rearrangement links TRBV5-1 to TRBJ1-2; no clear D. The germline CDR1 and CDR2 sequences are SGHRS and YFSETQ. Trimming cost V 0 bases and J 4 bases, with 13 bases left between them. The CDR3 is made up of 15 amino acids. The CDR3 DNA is TGCGCCAGCAGCTTGGATTTGGCGAGTGGCTATGGCTACACCTTC. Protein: CASSLDLASGYGYTF. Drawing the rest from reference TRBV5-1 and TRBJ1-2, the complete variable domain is KAGVTQTPRYLIKTRGQQVTLSCSPISGHRSVSWYQQTPGQGLQFLFEYFSETQRNKGNFPGRFSGRQFSNSRSEMNVSTLELGDSALYLCASSLDLASGYGYTFGSGTRLTVV.

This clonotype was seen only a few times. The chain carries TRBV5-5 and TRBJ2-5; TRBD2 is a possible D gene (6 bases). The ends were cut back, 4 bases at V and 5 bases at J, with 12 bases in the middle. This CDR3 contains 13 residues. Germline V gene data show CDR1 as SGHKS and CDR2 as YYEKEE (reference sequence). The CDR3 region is CASSKGGSETQYF. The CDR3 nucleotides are TGTGCCAGCAGCAAAGGAGGGTCGGAGACCCAGTACTTC.

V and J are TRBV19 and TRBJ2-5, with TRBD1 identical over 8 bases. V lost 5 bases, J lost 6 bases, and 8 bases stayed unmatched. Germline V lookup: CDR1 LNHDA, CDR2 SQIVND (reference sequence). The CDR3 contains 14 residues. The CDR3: CASSFGQGTKTQYF. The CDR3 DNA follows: TGTGCCAGTAGTTTCGGACAGGGAACTAAGACCCAGTACTTC.

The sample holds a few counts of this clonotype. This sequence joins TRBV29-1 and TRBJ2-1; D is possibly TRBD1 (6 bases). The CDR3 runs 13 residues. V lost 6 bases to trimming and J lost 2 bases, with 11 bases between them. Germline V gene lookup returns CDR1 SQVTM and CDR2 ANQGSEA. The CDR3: CSVADRTYNEQFF. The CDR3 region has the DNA TGCAGCGTGGCGGACAGAACCTACAATGAGCAGTTCTTC.